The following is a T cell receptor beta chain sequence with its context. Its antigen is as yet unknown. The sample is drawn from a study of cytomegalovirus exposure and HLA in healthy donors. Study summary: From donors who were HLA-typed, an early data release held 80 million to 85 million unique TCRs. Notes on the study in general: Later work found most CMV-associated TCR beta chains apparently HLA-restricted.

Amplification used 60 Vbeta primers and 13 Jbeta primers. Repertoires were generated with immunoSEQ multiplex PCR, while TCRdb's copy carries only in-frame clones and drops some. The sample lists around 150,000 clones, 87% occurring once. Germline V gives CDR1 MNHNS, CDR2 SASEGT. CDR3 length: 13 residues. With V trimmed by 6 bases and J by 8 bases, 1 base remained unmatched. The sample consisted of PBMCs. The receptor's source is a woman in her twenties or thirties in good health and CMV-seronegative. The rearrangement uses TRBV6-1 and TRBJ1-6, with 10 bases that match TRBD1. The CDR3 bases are TGTGCCAGCAGGGGACAGGGGTATTCACCCCTCCACTTT. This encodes CASRGQGYSPLHF.